This T cell receptor (beta chain) is drawn from a study of cytomegalovirus exposure and HLA in healthy donors. About the research overall: Caucasian-associated ancestry cluster membership applied to about 83% of about 370 genotyped donors.

A multiplex PCR was run with 60 Vbeta primers and 13 Jbeta primers. TCRdb keeps only in-frame clones here, not all; method: immunoSEQ multiplex PCR. The profile shows roughly 99,000 clones, 81% of them singletons. The sequence was obtained from a man aged 25-45 years in good health and CMV-seronegative. Sequencing was done on a sample of PBMCs.

CDR3 loop: CASSSDRGMNTEAFF. The DNA for the CDR3 is TGTGCCAGCAGCTCGGACAGGGGAATGAACACTGAAGCTTTCTTT. V gene TRBV6-5 combines with J gene TRBJ1-1; 9 bases match TRBD1. CDR1 is MNHEY, CDR2 SVGAGI, per germline. The CDR3 loop spans 15 amino acids. Trimming cost V 6 bases and J 0 bases; bases outside gene matches: 5.